The 15 T cell receptor beta chains below come from one sample, sequenced in a study of T cells after yellow fever vaccination. TCRdb re-called the 5' RACE reads with MiXCR, one entry per CDR3 protein. Of about 630,000 distinct CDR3 sequences in the sample, about 12% were seen once. Sequenced material: PBMCs, taken on the day of the yellow fever booster vaccination. Receptors were obtained from a young man who received the YFV17D yellow fever vaccine.

The V gene is TRBV5-6, the J gene TRBJ2-2, with D hard to call. Per germline, CDR1 SGHDT and CDR2 YYEEEE. V was shortened by 2 bases and J by 5 bases, with 19 bases between the two germline ends. CDR3 length: 17 amino acids. CDR3 coding DNA: TGTGCCAGCAGCTTTTACTCAGCAGCCCCCGGAACCGGGGAGCTGTTTTTT. Translated, it gives CASSFYSAAPGTGELFF.

This clonotype has only a few counts. The rearrangement links TRBV19 to TRBJ2-5; D is ambiguous. Germline CDR1 LNHDA, CDR2 SQIVND (reference sequence). Trimming removed 4 bases from V and 2 bases from J, with 11 bases in between. This CDR3 is built from 14 residues. The CDR3 is CASSTAQTQETQYF. Here the CDR3 DNA reads TGTGCCAGTAGTACCGCACAGACTCAAGAGACCCAGTACTTC.

A few counts support this clonotype. The chain has TRBV7-8 and TRBJ1-6; D is unresolved. Trimming left V 3 bases short and J 11 bases short, with 17 bases between. Germline loops: CDR1 SGHVS, CDR2 FQNEAQ. The CDR3 covers 15 residues. As DNA, the CDR3 is TGTGCCAGCAGCTTCGCGGGGTTGACCATCGCACCCCTCCACTTT. Translation gives CASSFAGLTIAPLHF.

This clonotype was seen a few times. V is TRBV28 and J is TRBJ2-1, with 10 bases identical to TRBD2. Unmatched junction bases numbered 14, after V lost 7 bases and J lost 8 bases. Germline V CDR1 and CDR2: MDHEN, SYDVKM. The CDR3 loop spans 16 amino acids. CDR3 amino acids: CASNAMSGRASYEQFF. The CDR3 DNA reads as TGTGCCAGCAACGCGATGAGCGGGAGGGCCTCATATGAGCAGTTCTTC.

This clonotype was recorded a few times. The chain joins TRBV19 to TRBJ2-1; 10 bases match TRBD2. V was clipped by 8 bases and J by 7 bases; unmatched bases: 11. This CDR3 region has 15 residues. CDR1 and CDR2 from the germline V gene are LNHDA and SQIVND (reference sequence). The CDR3 reads CASASTSGIRNEQFF. In nucleotides, the CDR3 is TGTGCCAGTGCCTCTACTAGCGGGATAAGGAATGAGCAGTTCTTC.

The chain carries TRBV4-3 and TRBJ1-2, with no clear D. The CDR3 extends over 16 amino acids. Per germline, CDR1 LGHNA and CDR2 YSLEER. Between the trimmed V and J ends, which lost 1 base and 2 bases, there was a span of 14 bases. CDR3: CASSQVVSSGNYGYTF. The CDR3 nucleotides are TGCGCCAGCAGCCAAGTAGTTAGCAGTGGGAACTATGGCTACACCTTC.

The rearrangement links TRBV12-3 or TRBV12-4 to TRBJ2-7; D remains ambiguous. With 6 bases removed from V and 3 bases from J, the gap between germline ends came to 12 bases. This CDR3 spans 13 amino acids. CDR3 DNA sequence: TGTGCCAGCAGGAAACAAGTGTACTACGAGCAGTACTTC. Translated, it gives CASRKQVYYEQYF.

This clonotype has a handful of counts. The genes are TRBV19 and TRBJ2-1; D is perhaps TRBD2 (5 bases). Germline lookup yields CDR1 LNHDA and CDR2 SQIVND (reference sequence). The CDR3 runs to 16 residues. V gave up 3 bases and J gave up 6 bases, with 18 bases separating them. CDR3 nucleotides: TGTGCCAGTAGTATCCTCCGAGGGAGACACAGCAATGAGCAGTTCTTC. Translated, it gives CASSILRGRHSNEQFF.

Only a few counts were recorded for this clonotype. The chain carries TRBV15 and TRBJ1-1, with D unclear. The germline V gene encodes CDR1 LNHNV and CDR2 YYDKDF (reference sequence). The CDR3 covers 14 residues. V lost 4 bases and J lost 1, with 10 bases in between. The CDR3 loop reads CATSTRTGNTEAFF. CDR3 coding DNA: TGTGCCACCAGCACTCGGACGGGGAACACTGAAGCTTTCTTT.

This clonotype has at least ten counts. The V gene is TRBV5-1, the J gene TRBJ2-7; D is perhaps TRBD2 (5 bases). Germline loops: CDR1 SGHRS, CDR2 YFSETQ. V was cut by 4 bases and J by 4 bases, with 18 bases left in between. CDR3 length: 15 amino acids. The CDR3 bases are TGCGCCAGCAGCAATGAGGGCCACGCTACGTACGAGCAGTACTTC. Translating gives CASSNEGHATYEQYF.

This clonotype was seen a few times. This chain joins TRBV7-9 and TRBJ2-7, with D perhaps TRBD1 or TRBD2 (5 bases each). Germline V gene sequence: CDR1 SEHNR, CDR2 FQNEAQ (reference sequence). CDR3 size: 13 residues. The ends were cut back, 8 bases at V and 0 bases at J, with 11 bases in the middle. The CDR3, as DNA: TGTGCCAGCGAGGGGCCGGGCTCCTACGAGCAGTACTTC. It encodes CASEGPGSYEQYF.

The chain uses TRBV7-2 and TRBJ2-3, with D possibly matching TRBD2 (6 bases). Per germline, CDR1 SGHTA and CDR2 FQGNSA. V was cut by 5 bases and J by 2 bases, with 11 bases left in between. This CDR3 contains 14 residues. CDR3 protein: CASSLSGHTDTQYF. The DNA for the CDR3 is TGTGCCAGCAGCCTAAGCGGGCACACAGATACGCAGTATTTT.

This chain uses TRBV10-3 with TRBJ2-2; the D call may be TRBD1 or TRBD2 (5 bases each). The V gene lost 10 bases and the J gene lost 2 bases, with 17 bases spanning the gap. Germline values: CDR1 ENHRY, CDR2 SYGVKD. The CDR3 is 15 residues long. The CDR3 protein is CATQGAGSNTGELFF. CDR3 DNA sequence: TGTGCCACCCAAGGGGCAGGGAGCAACACCGGGGAGCTGTTTTTT.

This clonotype was detected a few times. The CDR3, as DNA: TGCAGTGCCCTCCTCCGGACCCTGGTGGGGGATGAGCAGTTCTTC. Encoded protein: CSALLRTLVGDEQFF. The J gene is TRBJ2-1, the V gene TRBV20-1, with D perhaps matching TRBD1 or TRBD2 (5 bases each). V lost 6 bases to trimming and J lost 8 bases, with 23 bases between them. Germline V gene sequence: CDR1 DFQATT, CDR2 SNEGSKA (reference sequence). This CDR3 is built from 15 residues.

Remarks on this clonotype: Mismatch with germline at one junction end may stem from a read error. The V and J genes are TRBV5-1 and TRBJ2-7, with 7 positions matching TRBD2. This CDR3 is built from 15 residues. Germline V gives CDR1 SGHRS, CDR2 YFSETQ. The DNA of the CDR3 is TGCGCCAGCAGATTGGAGCTGGGAGGGAGCTACGAGCAGTACTTC. Amino acid sequence: CASRLELGGSYEQYF.